The clone carrying this TCR beta chain was seen repeatedly, ten times or more. These data originate in a study of T-cell reconstitution after alpha-beta-depleted transplantation in children. Preparation of the TCRbeta library used unique molecular identifiers. TCRdb reanalysed the PCR reads using MiXCR and keeps one entry per CDR3 protein. The sample holds roughly 100,000 distinct CDR3 sequences, 6.5% to 8.5% seen once. Unmatched junction bases numbered 3, after V lost 3 bases and J lost 2 bases. CDR3 length: 14 amino acids. From germline, CDR1 is ENHRY and CDR2 SYGVKD. The genes are TRBV10-3 and TRBJ2-5; 7 bases align to TRBD1. The sample in question was PBMCs from the stem cell graft donor, obtained from the stem cell graft. The clonotype originates from a human donor who donated a stem cell graft to a child with congenital amegakaryocytic thrombocytopenia. In nucleotides, the CDR3 is TGTGCCATCAGTGACGGACAGGTTCAAGAGACCCAGTACTTC. Protein sequence: CAISDGQVQETQYF.